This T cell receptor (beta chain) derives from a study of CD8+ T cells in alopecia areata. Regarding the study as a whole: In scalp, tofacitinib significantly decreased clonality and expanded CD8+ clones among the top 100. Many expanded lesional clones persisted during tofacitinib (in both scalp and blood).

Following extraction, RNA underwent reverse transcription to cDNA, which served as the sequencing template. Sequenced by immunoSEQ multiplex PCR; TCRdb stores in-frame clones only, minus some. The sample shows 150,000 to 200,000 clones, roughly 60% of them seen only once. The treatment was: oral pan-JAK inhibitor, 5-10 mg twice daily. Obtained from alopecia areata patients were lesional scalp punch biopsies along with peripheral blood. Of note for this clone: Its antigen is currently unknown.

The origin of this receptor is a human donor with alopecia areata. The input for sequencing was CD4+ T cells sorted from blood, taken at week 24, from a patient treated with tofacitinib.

CDR3 residues: CASSVVAGTRPSYNEQFF. In DNA, the CDR3 is TGTGCCAGCAGCGTAGTAGCGGGGACAAGACCTTCCTACAATGAGCAGTTCTTC. This chain joins TRBV9 and TRBJ2-1, with 8 bases matching TRBD2. CDR1 and CDR2 (germline): SGDLS, YYNGEE. V was pared by 0 bases and J by 1 base, with 9 bases of the junction left unmatched. There are 18 residues in the CDR3.